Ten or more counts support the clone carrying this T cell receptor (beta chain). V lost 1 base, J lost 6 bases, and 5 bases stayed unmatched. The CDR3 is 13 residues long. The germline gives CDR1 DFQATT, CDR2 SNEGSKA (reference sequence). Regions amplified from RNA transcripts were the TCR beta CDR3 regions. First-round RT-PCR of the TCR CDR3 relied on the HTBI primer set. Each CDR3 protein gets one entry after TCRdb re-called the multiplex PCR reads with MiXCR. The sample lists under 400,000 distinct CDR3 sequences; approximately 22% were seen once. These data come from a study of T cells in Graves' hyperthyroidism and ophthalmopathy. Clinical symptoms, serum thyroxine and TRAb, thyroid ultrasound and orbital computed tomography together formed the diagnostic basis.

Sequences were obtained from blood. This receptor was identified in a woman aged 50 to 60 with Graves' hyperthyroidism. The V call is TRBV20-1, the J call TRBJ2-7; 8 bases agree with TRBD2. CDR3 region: CSARAGTRSEQYF. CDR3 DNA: TGCAGTGCTAGAGCCGGGACTAGAAGCGAGCAGTACTTC.